A selection of T cell receptor beta chains follows, all from one sample in a study of blood T cell repertoires in COVID-19. Profiled with immunoSEQ multiplex PCR; TCRdb holds only in-frame clones, not every one. The profile shows around 220,000 clones, about 86% of them singletons. Sequenced input: peripheral blood. All receptors come from a woman aged 50 to 60 with COVID-19, enrolled during active disease. Each CDR3 is given with its conserved first and last residue. D genes are given only for firm matches. Clone size appears in some rows only: once, few, many, or a class for an expanded clone.

>NA|TRBJ1-1|NA|TRBV9
CASSVGTGRTEAFF
TGTGCCAGCAGCGTAGGTACAGGGCGCACTGAAGCTTTCTTT
>NA|TRBJ2-6|NA|TRBV11-2
CASSIGTVGGANVLTF
TGTGCCAGCAGCATCGGGACTGTTGGGGGGGCCAACGTCCTGACTTTC
>NA|TRBJ2-5|NA|TRBV28
CASSLTGYRQETQYF
TGTGCCAGCAGTTTAACGGGGTACCGCCAAGAGACCCAGTACTTC
>NA|TRBJ1-6|NA|TRBV5-1
CASSPGGTANSPLHF
TGCGCCAGCAGCCCGGGCGGGACGGCCAATTCACCCCTCCACTTT
>NA|TRBJ1-6|NA|TRBV27
CASKPRQGGNSPLHF
TGTGCCAGCAAACCCAGGCAGGGTGGTAATTCACCCCTCCACTTT
>NA|TRBJ2-3|TRBD1|TRBV24-1
CATSDLRDRGSTDTQYF
TGTGCCACCAGTGATTTGAGGGACAGGGGAAGCACAGATACGCAGTATTTT
>NA|TRBJ2-2|NA|TRBV5-8
CASSPPQGNTGELFF
TGTGCCAGCAGCCCGCCACAGGGGAACACCGGGGAGCTGTTTTTT
>NA|TRBJ1-2|TRBD1|TRBV28
CASRAQGAGGYTF
TGTGCCAGCAGAGCCCAGGGGGCGGGGGGCTACACCTTC
>NA|TRBJ1-3|NA|TRBV19
CASDSPGNTIYF
TGTGCCAGTGACAGTCCTGGAAACACCATATATTTT
>once|TRBJ2-1|TRBD1|TRBV14
CASSHYRGRSNEQFF
TGTGCCAGCAGCCATTACAGGGGGCGGTCCAATGAGCAGTTCTTC
>NA|TRBJ2-1|NA|TRBV27
CASSLEGTLYNEQFF
TGTGCCAGCAGTTTAGAGGGGACTTTGTACAATGAGCAGTTCTTC
>NA|TRBJ2-3|TRBD1|TRBV7-2
CASSLGQGAFTDTQYF
TGTGCCAGCAGCTTAGGACAGGGGGCATTCACAGATACGCAGTATTTT
>NA|TRBJ1-1|NA|TRBV27
CASSLTRGLNTEAFF
TGTGCCAGCAGTTTAACGAGAGGGTTGAACACTGAAGCTTTCTTT
>NA|TRBJ2-2|NA|TRBV19
CASSIGGDTGELFF
TGTGCCAGTAGTATAGGGGGGGACACCGGGGAGCTGTTTTTT
>NA|TRBJ1-5|NA|TRBV19
CASSLGGASNQPQHF
TGTGCCAGTTCTTTGGGGGGGGCTAGCAATCAGCCCCAGCATTTT
>once|TRBJ2-6|NA|TRBV28
CASSSWKGTGANVLTF
TGTGCCAGCAGCTCATGGAAGGGGACTGGGGCCAACGTCCTGACTTTC
>NA|TRBJ2-2|TRBD2|TRBV5-1
CASSSGLARPGELFF
TGCGCCAGCAGCTCCGGACTAGCCAGGCCCGGGGAGCTGTTTTTT